The rows below give T cell receptor beta chains drawn from one sample of a study of Ad26.COV2.S vaccination and SARS-CoV-2 variants. Sequencing used immunoSEQ multiplex PCR; TCRdb keeps in-frame clones, though not all of them. Here the sample spans 300,000 to 450,000 clones, 85% being singletons. The sequenced sample was peripheral blood, obtained in a trial of Ad26.COV2.S vaccine versus placebo. The receptors derive from a person aged 18 to 59 who received the Ad26.COV2.S COVID-19 vaccine or a placebo. Both conserved end residues are part of each CDR3. The order of the fields is J gene, V gene, CDR3 protein.

TRBJ2-1	TRBV5-1	CASSLVLAGGEQFF
TRBJ2-6	TRBV28	CASRRPQGLGANVLTF
TRBJ2-3	TRBV11-2	CASSVPGLDTDTQYF
TRBJ2-1	TRBV28	CASSTAAGLSYNEQFF
TRBJ2-5	TRBV9	CASSLRLQETQYF
TRBJ2-3	TRBV7-8	CASGRTGKGTDTQYF
TRBJ2-1	TRBV2	CASRGTSGSYNEQFF
TRBJ1-1	TRBV4-3	CASSQGENTEAFF
TRBJ2-2	TRBV19	CASKSSDGQSTGELFF
TRBJ1-1	TRBV6-5	CASSRTGSTEAFF
TRBJ1-1	TRBV7-2	CASSLRGVNTEAFF
TRBJ2-1	TRBV5-5	CASSWGTGGNEQFF
TRBJ2-7	TRBV10-3	CASNPIQGARGEQYF
TRBJ2-5	TRBV11-2	CASSPGAGTGPEETQYF
TRBJ2-7	TRBV5-1	CASSVPGNEQYF
TRBJ1-2	TRBV6-4	CASSDDPDYGYTF
TRBJ2-7	TRBV7-6	CASSLAARYEQYF
TRBJ2-7	TRBV27	CASSLGTTSLDEQYF
TRBJ2-5	TRBV3-1/TRBV3-2	CASSQAGRRETQYF
TRBJ1-2	TRBV18	CASSPGAGGDGYTF
TRBJ2-3	TRBV4-3	CASSQLAGGPTDTQYF
TRBJ2-3	TRBV14	CASSQQLAASTDTQYF
TRBJ1-3	TRBV10-3	CATKGSSSGNTIYF
TRBJ1-3	TRBV9	CASSVGEGDSSGNTIYF
TRBJ2-7	TRBV30	CAWSAPHYEQYF